These 28 T cell receptor beta chains share one sample of origin, sequenced in a study of cytomegalovirus exposure and HLA in healthy donors. Primers: 60 Vbeta forward and 13 Jbeta reverse. Some clones are missing from TCRdb's copy, which holds only in-frame ones; the method was immunoSEQ multiplex PCR. Found here are some 90,000 clones, 65% to 85% of them singletons; the top ten hold 3% to 4%. The sample taken for sequencing was PBMCs. The receptors shown here come from a man between 45 and 60 years old in good health and CMV-seronegative.

This clone was observed a single time. The chain uses TRBV7-2 and TRBJ1-2; D is perhaps TRBD1 (6 bases). The CDR3 is 13 residues long. Germline V gene lookup returns CDR1 SGHTA and CDR2 FQGNSA. Deletions cut 2 bases from V and 8 bases from J, with 12 bases between. The CDR3 loop is CASSLNRGGGYTF. As DNA, the CDR3 is TGTGCCAGCAGCTTAAATCGCGGGGGCGGCTACACCTTC.

V and J are TRBV28 and TRBJ2-7; 7 bases match TRBD1. The length of the CDR3 is 12 residues. Germline V lookup: CDR1 MDHEN, CDR2 SYDVKM. Trimming cost V 6 bases and J 6 bases; bases outside gene matches: 5. Here the CDR3 reads CASRQPGGEQYF. The CDR3 bases are TGTGCCAGCAGACAGCCAGGGGGCGAGCAGTACTTC.

The chain recombines TRBV6-1 with TRBJ1-2, with 7 positions matching TRBD1. The germline V gene has CDR1 MNHNS and CDR2 SASEGT. The CDR3 length is 13 residues. V shed 3 bases, J shed 5 bases, and the junction held 3 bases outside the gene matches. The CDR3 spells CASSETGRYGYTF. The CDR3 bases are TGTGCCAGCAGTGAGACAGGGAGATATGGCTACACCTTC.

This clone came up once. This rearrangement joins TRBV19 to TRBJ2-1, with 10 bases that match TRBD2. Germline CDR1 LNHDA, CDR2 SQIVND (reference sequence). With 6 bases clipped from V and 6 bases from J, the junction kept 8 bases outside the gene matches. This CDR3 has 15 residues. The DNA for the CDR3 is TGTGCCAGTAGCCGGACTAGCGGATCCGCCAATGAGCAGTTCTTC. Translated: CASSRTSGSANEQFF. The full variable domain, its missing parts supplied by reference TRBV19 and TRBJ2-1, is DGGITQSPKYLFRKEGQNVTLSCEQNLNHDAMYWYRQDPGQGLRLIYYSQIVNDFQKGDIAEGYSVSREKKESFPLTVTSAQKNPTAFYLCASSRTSGSANEQFFGPGTRLTVL.

The chain joins TRBV5-1 to TRBJ2-3; 7 nucleotides line up with TRBD1. Germline V gene data show CDR1 as SGHRS and CDR2 as YFSETQ. Losses at the gene ends were 7 bases for V and 0 bases for J; bases not matched to a gene: 5. This CDR3 region has 14 residues. The chain's CDR3 is CASLRGGSTDTQYF. The CDR3 region has the DNA TGCGCCAGCCTGAGAGGGGGCAGCACAGATACGCAGTATTTT.

This clone has a handful of counts. This rearrangement joins TRBV18 to TRBJ2-6, with D maybe TRBD1 (6 bases). The CDR3 sequence is 12 residues long. Per the germline V gene, CDR1 is KGHSH and CDR2 is LQKENI. V was cut by 8 bases and J by 6 bases, with 8 bases left in between. In DNA, the CDR3 is TGTGCCAGCGCAGGGGTGGCCAACGTCCTGACTTTC. It specifies CASAGVANVLTF.

This rearrangement joins TRBV7-3 to TRBJ2-3; possible D gene TRBD2, 6 bases. This CDR3 has 14 residues. Looked up from germline, CDR1 is SGHTA and CDR2 is FQGTGA. Trimming stripped 5 bases from V and 3 bases from J, with 12 bases between. CDR3 residues: CASSLGGRTDTQYF. CDR3 coding DNA: TGTGCCAGCAGCCTCGGAGGGAGGACAGATACGCAGTATTTT.

V and J are TRBV27 and TRBJ1-1; D is possibly TRBD1 (6 bases). The V end lost 2 bases, the J end lost 4 bases, and 11 bases lay between the germline ends. This CDR3 is built from 14 residues. CDR1 MNHEY and CDR2 SMNVEV come from the germline V gene (reference sequence). The CDR3 loop reads CASSLASQGTEAFF. Here the CDR3 DNA reads TGTGCCAGCAGTTTAGCATCACAGGGCACTGAAGCTTTCTTT.

The chain employs TRBV19 and TRBJ2-1; 14 positions match TRBD2. The length of the CDR3 is 19 residues. CDR1 and CDR2 (germline): LNHDA, SQIVND (reference sequence). The ends lost 3 bases at V and 3 bases at J; junction bases unmatched: 10. CDR3 protein: CASSITGLAGELSYNEQFF. CDR3 bases: TGTGCCAGTAGTATCACGGGACTAGCGGGAGAGTTGAGCTACAATGAGCAGTTCTTC.

The chain links TRBV28 to TRBJ1-4; 7 positions match TRBD1. Germline loops: CDR1 MDHEN, CDR2 SYDVKM. J lost 7 bases, V lost 4 bases, and 12 bases had no gene match. This CDR3 comprises 16 residues. CDR3: CASSSTMRGQGEKLFF. The CDR3, as DNA: TGTGCCAGCAGTTCCACAATGAGGGGGCAGGGTGAAAAACTGTTTTTT. Supplemented by reference TRBV28 and TRBJ1-4, the full variable domain reads DVKVTQSSRYLVKRTGEKVFLECVQDMDHENMFWYRQDPGLGLRLIYFSYDVKMKEKGDIPEGYSVSREKKERFSLILESASTNQTSMYLCASSSTMRGQGEKLFFGSGTQLSVL.

The genes are TRBV11-2 and TRBJ2-5; D is unclear. Trimming left V 0 bases short and J 6 bases short, with 8 bases between. The CDR3 sequence is 13 residues long. Germline V CDR1 and CDR2: SGHAT, FQNNGV. The CDR3 loop is CASSLDLVKTQYF. CDR3 coding DNA: TGTGCCAGCAGCTTAGATCTCGTAAAGACCCAGTACTTC.

The rearrangement joins TRBV29-1 to TRBJ2-2; TRBD2 might be the D (5 bases). The CDR3 consists of 13 residues. CDR1 and CDR2 (germline): SQVTM, ANQGSEA. Trimming cost V 8 bases and J 4 bases, with 14 bases left between them. CDR3 in amino acids: CSIGVLGTGELFF. The CDR3 region has the DNA TGCAGCATCGGGGTACTGGGCACCGGGGAGCTGTTTTTT.

This chain connects TRBV27 to TRBJ2-1; a possible D gene is TRBD2 (7 bases). The CDR3 spans 15 residues. The germline V gene encodes CDR1 MNHEY and CDR2 SMNVEV (reference sequence). V lost 6 bases and J 3 bases, leaving 15 bases between the germline ends. CDR3 protein: CASRHGGAIYNEQFF. CDR3 sequence (DNA): TGTGCCAGCAGACATGGGGGGGCTATCTACAATGAGCAGTTCTTC.

This clone was picked up a small number of times. The J gene is TRBJ2-7, the V gene TRBV27, with unresolved D. The CDR3 length is 12 residues. V was shortened by 4 bases and J by 2 bases, with 6 bases between the two germline ends. The germline V gene encodes CDR1 MNHEY and CDR2 SMNVEV (reference sequence). CDR3 sequence (DNA): TGTGCCAGCAGTTCCTCCGCCTACGAGCAGTACTTC. As protein: CASSSSAYEQYF.

The table lists this clone with a count of one. The chain couples TRBV5-5 to TRBJ1-1, with no clear D. CDR1 SGHKS and CDR2 YYEKEE come from the germline V gene (reference sequence). Trimming removed 4 bases at V and 0 bases at J, with 13 bases between. This CDR3 is built from 15 residues. In DNA, the CDR3 is TGTGCCAGCAGCAGGGCGGGAGTCATGAACACTGAAGCTTTCTTT. It yields the protein CASSRAGVMNTEAFF.

V is TRBV15 and J is TRBJ2-6; TRBD2 might be the D (5 bases). There are 15 residues in the CDR3. The germline gives CDR1 LNHNV, CDR2 YYDKDF (reference sequence). V lost 1 base, J lost 1 base, and 5 bases lay in between. The CDR3 reads CATSRGGSGANVLTF. CDR3 nucleotides: TGTGCCACCAGCAGAGGAGGGTCTGGGGCCAACGTCCTGACTTTC.

This clone was seen only a few times. The same CDR3 arises from other DNA sequences in this sample as well. The chain has TRBV9 and TRBJ2-4; 8 nucleotides align to TRBD2. Trimming cost V 2 bases and J 3 bases; bases outside gene matches: 7. Germline CDR1 is SGDLS and CDR2 is YYNGEE. The CDR3 runs to 16 residues. The CDR3, as DNA: TGTGCCAGCAGCGTCGGGAGGGCGGACGACAAAAACATTCAGTACTTC. It specifies CASSVGRADDKNIQYF.

This clone was picked up one time. The V gene is TRBV7-2, the J gene TRBJ1-2; D possibly corresponds to TRBD1 (6 bases). V shed 4 bases and J shed 8 bases, with 20 bases lying between them. The CDR3 sequence is 15 residues long. Germline V gene lookup returns CDR1 SGHTA and CDR2 FQGNSA. The CDR3 DNA is TGTGCCAGCAGCTACCGGGGGGGGGCTCTCGGGGGCTACACCTTC. Translation gives CASSYRGGALGGYTF. Variable domain in full (rest from reference TRBV7-2 and TRBJ1-2): GAGVSQSPSNKVTEKGKDVELRCDPISGHTALYWYRQSLGQGLEFLIYFQGNSAPDKSGLPSDRFSAERTGGSVSTLTIQRTQQEDSAVYLCASSYRGGALGGYTFGSGTRLTVV.

The chain carries TRBV7-8 and TRBJ2-1; TRBD1 matches 11 bases. Trimming cost V 5 bases and J 5 bases; bases outside gene matches: 5. In germline, CDR1 is SGHVS, CDR2 FQNEAQ. CDR3 length equals 15 residues. CDR3 residues: CASSLGQGADNEQFF. In DNA, the CDR3 is TGTGCCAGCAGCCTCGGACAGGGGGCCGACAATGAGCAGTTCTTC.

V gene TRBV5-1 combines with J gene TRBJ1-4; TRBD1 agrees at 9 bases. Germline V lookup: CDR1 SGHRS, CDR2 YFSETQ. The CDR3 runs to 14 residues. Trimming took 4 bases from V and 5 from J; bases not matched to a gene: 3. CDR3 amino acids: CASSMGQGNEKLFF. CDR3 nucleotides: TGCGCCAGCAGCATGGGACAGGGAAATGAAAAACTGTTTTTT.

The chain links TRBV28 to TRBJ2-7, with D possibly TRBD1 on 6 matching bases. From germline, CDR1 is MDHEN and CDR2 SYDVKM. The V end lost 6 bases, the J end lost 1 base, and 13 bases lay between the germline ends. CDR3 length: 14 amino acids. The CDR3 DNA sequence: TGTGCCAGCAGCCTCGCAAGGGGGTCCTACGAGCAGTACTTC. This encodes CASSLARGSYEQYF. The complete variable domain, with remaining parts taken from reference TRBV28 and TRBJ2-7, reads DVKVTQSSRYLVKRTGEKVFLECVQDMDHENMFWYRQDPGLGLRLIYFSYDVKMKEKGDIPEGYSVSREKKERFSLILESASTNQTSMYLCASSLARGSYEQYFGPGTRLTVT.

The J gene is TRBJ2-3, the V gene TRBV7-6, with unresolved D. The germline CDR1 and CDR2 sequences are SGHVS and FNYEAQ. The CDR3 covers 16 residues. Trimming stripped 5 bases from V and 7 bases from J, with 22 bases between. The CDR3 bases are TGTGCCAGCAGCCCGACCGACTCTTACCGGATCAATACGCAGTATTTT. Translated, it gives CASSPTDSYRINTQYF.

This clone was picked up a small number of times. The chain employs TRBV5-6 and TRBJ2-1; 8 bases fit TRBD1. CDR3 length equals 15 residues. The trim removed 4 bases at V and 5 bases at J, leaving 8 bases unmatched. From germline, CDR1 is SGHDT and CDR2 YYEEEE. CDR3 nucleotide sequence: TGTGCCAGCAGCCCCAGGGGGCTGTTAAACAATGAGCAGTTCTTC. It encodes CASSPRGLLNNEQFF.

The chain combines TRBV6-5 with TRBJ1-1; TRBD1 matches 9 bases. The CDR3 covers 13 residues. The V segment lost 6 bases and the J segment 3 bases; nucleotides outside the gene matches: 2. Germline values: CDR1 MNHEY, CDR2 SVGAGI. As DNA, the CDR3 is TGTGCCAGCAGGCGGACAGGGGACACTGAAGCTTTCTTT. Translation: CASRRTGDTEAFF.

CDR3 sequence: CASSQRVGYNEQFF. CDR3 sequence (DNA): TGTGCCAGCAGCCAGCGGGTAGGCTACAATGAGCAGTTCTTC. J is TRBJ2-1 and V is TRBV6-1; D is perhaps TRBD2 (6 bases). V lost 6 bases, J lost 3 bases, and 12 bases lay in between. The CDR3 length is 14 residues. Germline CDR1 MNHNS, CDR2 SASEGT.

The count of this clone is one. V usage is TRBV15 and J usage is TRBJ2-4, with 8 nucleotides matching TRBD2. CDR3 length: 15 amino acids. V trimming: 1 base; J trimming: 7 bases; junction bases outside the gene matches: 6. CDR1 and CDR2 (germline): LNHNV, YYDKDF (reference sequence). For the CDR3, the DNA is TGTGCCACCAGCAGAGCGGGGGGGGGCTCGAACATTCAGTACTTC. Amino acid sequence: CATSRAGGGSNIQYF.

J is TRBJ1-1 and V is TRBV10-3, with D uncertain. The CDR3 covers 13 residues. Trimming pared 1 base from V and 5 bases from J, leaving 8 bases between. Germline-derived CDR1 and CDR2 are ENHRY and SYGVKD. In nucleotides, the CDR3 is TGTGCCATCAGTGAGTTTCCGGGGACTGAAGCTTTCTTT. Amino acid sequence: CAISEFPGTEAFF.

The chain recombines TRBV28 with TRBJ1-4; the D is unclear. Trimming left V 2 bases short and J 8 bases short, with 6 bases between. Germline V gives CDR1 MDHEN, CDR2 SYDVKM. This CDR3 is 12 amino acids long. The CDR3 region is CASSLRREKLFF. The DNA of the CDR3 is TGTGCCAGCAGTTTAAGGAGGGAAAAACTGTTTTTT.